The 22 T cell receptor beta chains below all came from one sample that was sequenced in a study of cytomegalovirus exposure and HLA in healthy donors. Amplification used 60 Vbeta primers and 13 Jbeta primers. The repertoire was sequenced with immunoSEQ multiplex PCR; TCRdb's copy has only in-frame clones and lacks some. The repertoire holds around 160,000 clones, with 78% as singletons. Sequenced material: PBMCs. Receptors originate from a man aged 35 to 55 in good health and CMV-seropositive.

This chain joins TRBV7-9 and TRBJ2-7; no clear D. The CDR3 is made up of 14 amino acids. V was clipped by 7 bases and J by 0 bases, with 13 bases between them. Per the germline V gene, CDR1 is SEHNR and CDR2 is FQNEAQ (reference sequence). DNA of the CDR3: TGTGCCAGCACCCTTCGGGTTGCCTCCTACGAGCAGTACTTC. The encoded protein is CASTLRVASYEQYF.

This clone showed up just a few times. In DNA form, the CDR3 reads TGCGCCAGCAGCCAAGATAGTCGGACAGGGGGGTCCTACGAGCAGTACTTC. As protein: CASSQDSRTGGSYEQYF. The chain carries TRBV4-3 and TRBJ2-7; TRBD1 matches at 10 bases. The trim removed 0 bases at V and 1 base at J, leaving 6 bases unmatched. Germline CDR1 is LGHNA and CDR2 is YSLEER. This CDR3 region has 17 residues.

In DNA form, the CDR3 reads TGTGCCAGCAGAACCGGGACAGGGAAGTCAAGCTATGGCTACACCTTC. Its translation: CASRTGTGKSSYGYTF. V and J are TRBV6-6 and TRBJ1-2; 9 bases are a match to TRBD1. In germline, CDR1 is MNHNY, CDR2 SVGAGI (reference sequence). The CDR3 consists of 16 residues. Germline trimming cut 6 bases from V and 4 bases from J; bases unmatched to any gene: 12.

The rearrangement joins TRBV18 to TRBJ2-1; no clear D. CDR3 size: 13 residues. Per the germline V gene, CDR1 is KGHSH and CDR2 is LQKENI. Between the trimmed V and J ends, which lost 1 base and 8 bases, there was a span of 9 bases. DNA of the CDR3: TGTGCCAGCTCACCACACCCATCGGATGAGCAGTTCTTC. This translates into CASSPHPSDEQFF.

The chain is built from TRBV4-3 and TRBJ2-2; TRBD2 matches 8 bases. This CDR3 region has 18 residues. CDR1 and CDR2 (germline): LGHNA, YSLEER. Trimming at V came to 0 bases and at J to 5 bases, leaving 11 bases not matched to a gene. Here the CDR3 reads CASSQEVRGLGSTGELFF. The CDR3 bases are TGCGCCAGCAGCCAAGAAGTTAGGGGACTAGGGTCGACCGGGGAGCTGTTTTTT.

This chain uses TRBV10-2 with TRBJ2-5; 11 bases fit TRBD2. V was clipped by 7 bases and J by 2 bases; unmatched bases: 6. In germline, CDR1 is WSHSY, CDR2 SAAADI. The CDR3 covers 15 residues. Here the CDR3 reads CASTTTSGTQETQYF. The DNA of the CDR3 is TGCGCCAGCACCACGACTAGCGGGACTCAAGAGACCCAGTACTTC.

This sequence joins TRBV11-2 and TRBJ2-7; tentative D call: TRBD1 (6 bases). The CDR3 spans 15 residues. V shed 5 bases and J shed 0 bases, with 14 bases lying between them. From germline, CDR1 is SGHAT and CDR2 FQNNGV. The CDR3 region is CASSAEQGSSYEQYF. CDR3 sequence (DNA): TGTGCCAGCAGCGCAGAGCAGGGGAGCTCCTACGAGCAGTACTTC.

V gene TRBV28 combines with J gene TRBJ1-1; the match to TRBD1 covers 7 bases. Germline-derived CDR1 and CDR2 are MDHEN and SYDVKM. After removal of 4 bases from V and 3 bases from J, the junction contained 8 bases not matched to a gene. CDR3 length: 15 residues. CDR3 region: CASSSRDRGYTEAFF. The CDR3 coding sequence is TGTGCCAGCAGTTCCCGGGACAGAGGGTACACTGAAGCTTTCTTT.

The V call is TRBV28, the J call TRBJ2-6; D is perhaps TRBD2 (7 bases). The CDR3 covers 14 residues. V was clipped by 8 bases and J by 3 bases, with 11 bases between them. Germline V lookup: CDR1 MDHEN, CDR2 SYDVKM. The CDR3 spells CASLGGDGANVLTF. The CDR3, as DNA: TGTGCCAGCCTAGGGGGGGATGGGGCCAACGTCCTGACTTTC.

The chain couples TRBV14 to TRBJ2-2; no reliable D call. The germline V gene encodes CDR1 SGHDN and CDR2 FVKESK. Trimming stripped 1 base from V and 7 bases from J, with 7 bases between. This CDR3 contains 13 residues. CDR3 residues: CASSQVESGELFF. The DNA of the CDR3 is TGTGCCAGCAGCCAAGTCGAGAGCGGGGAGCTGTTTTTT.

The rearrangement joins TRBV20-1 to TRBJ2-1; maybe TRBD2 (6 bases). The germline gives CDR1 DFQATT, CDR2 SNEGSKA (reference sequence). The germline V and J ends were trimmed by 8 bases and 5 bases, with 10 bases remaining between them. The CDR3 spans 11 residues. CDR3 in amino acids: CSPSGDNEQFF. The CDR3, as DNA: TGCAGTCCATCGGGGGACAATGAGCAGTTCTTC.

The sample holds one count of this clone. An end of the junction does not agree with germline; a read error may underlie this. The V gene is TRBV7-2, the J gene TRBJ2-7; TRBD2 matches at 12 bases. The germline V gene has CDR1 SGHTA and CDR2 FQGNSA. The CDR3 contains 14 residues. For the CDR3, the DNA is TGTGCCAGCAGCCTAGCGGGAGGGCCATCCGAGCAGTACTTC. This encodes CASSLAGGPSEQYF. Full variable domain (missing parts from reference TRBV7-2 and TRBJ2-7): GAGVSQSPSNKVTEKGKDVELRCDPISGHTALYWYRQSLGQGLEFLIYFQGNSAPDKSGLPSDRFSAERTGGSVSTLTIQRTQQEDSAVYLCASSLAGGPSEQYFGPGTRLTVT.

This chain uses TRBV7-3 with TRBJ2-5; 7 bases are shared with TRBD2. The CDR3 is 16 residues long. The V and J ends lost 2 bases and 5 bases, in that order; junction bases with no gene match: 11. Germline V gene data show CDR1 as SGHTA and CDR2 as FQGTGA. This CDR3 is CASSLVGRVDWETQYF. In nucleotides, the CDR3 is TGTGCCAGCAGCTTAGTTGGGAGGGTCGATTGGGAGACCCAGTACTTC.

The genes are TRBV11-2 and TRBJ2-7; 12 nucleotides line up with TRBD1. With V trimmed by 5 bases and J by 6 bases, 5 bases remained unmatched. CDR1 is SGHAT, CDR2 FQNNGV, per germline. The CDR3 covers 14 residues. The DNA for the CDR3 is TGTGCCAGCAGCAGGGGACAGGGGGCGGGCGAGCAGTACTTC. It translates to CASSRGQGAGEQYF.

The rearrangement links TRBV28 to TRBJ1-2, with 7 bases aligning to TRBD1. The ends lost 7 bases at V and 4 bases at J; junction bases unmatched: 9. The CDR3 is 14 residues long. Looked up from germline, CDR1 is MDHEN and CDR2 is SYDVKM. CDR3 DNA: TGTGCCAGCAACACTCAGGGACAGTTCTATGGCTACACCTTC. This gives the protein CASNTQGQFYGYTF.

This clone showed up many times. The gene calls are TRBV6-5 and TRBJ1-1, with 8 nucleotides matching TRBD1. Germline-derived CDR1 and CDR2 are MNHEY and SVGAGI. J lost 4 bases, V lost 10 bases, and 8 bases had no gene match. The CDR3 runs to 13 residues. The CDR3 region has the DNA TGTGCCACCCAGACAGGGGTGGGCACTGAAGCTTTCTTT. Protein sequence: CATQTGVGTEAFF.

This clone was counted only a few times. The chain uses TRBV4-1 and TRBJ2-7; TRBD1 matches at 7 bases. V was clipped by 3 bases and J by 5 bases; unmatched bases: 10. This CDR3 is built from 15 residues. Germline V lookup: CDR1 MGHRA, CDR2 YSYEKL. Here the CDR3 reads CASSHPDRLSDEQYF. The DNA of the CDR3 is TGCGCCAGCAGCCACCCGGACAGGTTGTCGGACGAGCAGTACTTC.

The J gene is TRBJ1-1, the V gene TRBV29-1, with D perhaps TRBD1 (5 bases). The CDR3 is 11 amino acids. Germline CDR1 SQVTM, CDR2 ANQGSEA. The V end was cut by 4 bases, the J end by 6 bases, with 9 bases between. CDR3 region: CSVGRAAEAFF. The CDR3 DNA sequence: TGCAGCGTTGGCAGGGCTGCTGAAGCTTTCTTT.

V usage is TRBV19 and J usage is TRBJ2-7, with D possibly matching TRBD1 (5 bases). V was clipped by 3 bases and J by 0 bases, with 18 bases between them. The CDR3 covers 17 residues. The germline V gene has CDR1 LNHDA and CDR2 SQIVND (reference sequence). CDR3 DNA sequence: TGTGCCAGTAGTATCTCCAGTGTAGGGGCCCGCTCCTACGAGCAGTACTTC. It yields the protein CASSISSVGARSYEQYF.

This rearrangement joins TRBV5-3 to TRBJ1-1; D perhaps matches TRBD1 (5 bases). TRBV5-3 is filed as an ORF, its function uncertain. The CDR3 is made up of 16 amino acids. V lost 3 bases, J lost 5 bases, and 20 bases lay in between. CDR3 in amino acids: CARSWGGYGPSTEAFF. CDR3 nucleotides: TGTGCCAGAAGCTGGGGGGGTTATGGGCCCTCGACTGAAGCTTTCTTT.

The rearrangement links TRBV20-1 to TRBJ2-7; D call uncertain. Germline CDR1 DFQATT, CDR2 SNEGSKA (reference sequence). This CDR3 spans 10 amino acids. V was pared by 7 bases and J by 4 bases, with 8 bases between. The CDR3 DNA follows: TGCAGTGTCTCGACTTACGAGCAGTACTTC. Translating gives CSVSTYEQYF.

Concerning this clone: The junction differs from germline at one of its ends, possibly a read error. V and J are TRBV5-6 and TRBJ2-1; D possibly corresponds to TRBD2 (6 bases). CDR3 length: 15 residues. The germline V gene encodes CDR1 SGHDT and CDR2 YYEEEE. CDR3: CASRLAGTWSYEQFF. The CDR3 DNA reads TGTGCCAGCAGATTGGCCGGGACTTGGTCCTATGAGCAGTTCTTC.